The next 5 T cell receptor beta chains were all read from a single sample in a study of blood T cell repertoires in COVID-19. Sequencing used immunoSEQ multiplex PCR; TCRdb keeps in-frame clones, though not all of them. The top ten clones hold more than 0.9% of a sample with approximately 360,000 clones, approximately 87% of them seen once. Input material: PBMCs or T cells enriched from blood (not recorded which). The receptors originated from a woman younger than 45 with acute COVID-19.

The chain joins TRBV5-1 to TRBJ1-5; 7 bases line up with TRBD1. CDR1 is SGHRS and CDR2 is YFSETQ in the germline V gene. The CDR3 consists of 15 residues. Trimming cost V 1 base and J 2 bases; bases outside gene matches: 3. CDR3 DNA sequence: TGCGCCAGCAGCTTGTTAGGGACAGGCAATCAGCCCCAGCATTTT. It translates to CASSLLGTGNQPQHF.

The chain combines TRBV9 with TRBJ2-2; TRBD1 aligns across 11 bases. CDR1 is SGDLS and CDR2 is YYNGEE in the germline V gene. J lost 4 bases, V lost 0 bases, and 5 bases had no gene match. CDR3 length: 17 amino acids. The CDR3 bases are TGTGCCAGCAGCGTAGGAGGGACAGGGGGATTCACCGGGGAGCTGTTTTTT. It is translated as CASSVGGTGGFTGELFF.

V is TRBV7-2 and J is TRBJ1-1; TRBD1 matches at 9 bases. This CDR3 has 13 amino acids. Germline CDR1 and CDR2: SGHTA and FQGNSA. Germline trimming cut 6 bases from V and 2 bases from J; bases unmatched to any gene: 1. CDR3 loop: CASRDRGNTEAFF. The CDR3 DNA reads TGTGCCAGCAGGGACAGGGGAAACACTGAAGCTTTCTTT.

The chain is built from TRBV30 and TRBJ2-2; tentatively, D is TRBD1 (5 bases). The germline CDR1 and CDR2 sequences are GTSNPN and SVGIG (reference sequence). The CDR3 length is 11 residues. Trimming shortened V by 7 bases and J by 6 bases, and 9 bases separated the two germline ends. In DNA, the CDR3 is TGTGCCTTCAAGGGGTCCGGGGAGCTGTTTTTT. It translates to CAFKGSGELFF. The variable domain in full, completed from reference TRBV30 and TRBJ2-2, reads SQTIHQWPATLVQPVGSPLSLECTVEGTSNPNLYWYRQAAGRGLQLLFYSVGIGQISSEVPQNLSASRPQDRQFILSSKKLLLSDSGFYLCAFKGSGELFFGEGSRLTVL.

The rearrangement links TRBV6-5 to TRBJ2-1; D is perhaps TRBD1 (6 bases). V lost 2 bases and J lost 10, with 9 bases in between. This CDR3 contains 12 residues. Germline CDR1 reads MNHEY; CDR2 reads SVGAGI. The CDR3 sequence is CASSYTGQEQFF. The CDR3 nucleotides are TGTGCCAGCAGTTACACCGGACAGGAGCAGTTCTTC.